The clone carrying this T cell receptor (beta chain) was observed once. The antigen is unknown. The CDR3 runs to 12 residues. Trimming removed 4 bases from V and 8 bases from J, with 12 bases in between. Germline CDR1 and CDR2: SGHKS and YYEKEE (reference sequence). The sample is drawn from a study of T cell responses to AZD1222 COVID-19 vaccine. Background on the study: Pooled in the analysis were second doses at about 4 or about 12 weeks. Study findings and constraints: Only a handful of individuals given AZD1222 were seropositive at baseline. The CD4 TCRs associated with vaccination extended across spike and predominated at 160-218 and 743-854.

The protocol was immunoSEQ multiplex PCR, while the TCRdb copy is restricted to in-frame clones and leaves out a portion. The repertoire holds about 54,000 clones, with around 84% as singletons. The sequence derives from an adult in good health. The sequencing here drew on peripheral blood, taken on day 0 of AZD1222 vaccination. This rearrangement joins TRBV5-5 to TRBJ1-1, with D possibly TRBD1 on 5 matching bases. CDR3 sequence (DNA): TGTGCCAGCAGCGTTAGGACACACGAAGCTTTCTTT. Translating gives CASSVRTHEAFF. The full variable domain, in which reference TRBV5-5 and TRBJ1-1 provide the parts outside the CDR3, is DAGVTQSPTHLIKTRGQQVTLRCSPISGHKSVSWYQQVLGQGPQFIFQYYEKEERGRGNFPDRFSARQFPNYSSELNVNALLLGDSALYLCASSVRTHEAFFGQGTRLTVV.